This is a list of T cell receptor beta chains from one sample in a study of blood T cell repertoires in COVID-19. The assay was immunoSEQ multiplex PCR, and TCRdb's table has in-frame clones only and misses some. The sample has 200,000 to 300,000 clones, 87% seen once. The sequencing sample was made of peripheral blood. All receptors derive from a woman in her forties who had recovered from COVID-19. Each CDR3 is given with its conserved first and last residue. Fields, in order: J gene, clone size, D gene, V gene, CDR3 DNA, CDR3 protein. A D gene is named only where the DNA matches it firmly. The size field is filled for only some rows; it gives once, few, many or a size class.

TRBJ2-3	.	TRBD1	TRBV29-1	TGCAGCGTTGATACAGGGGGCTCAGATACGCAGTATTTT	CSVDTGGSDTQYF
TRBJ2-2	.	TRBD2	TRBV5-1	TGCGCCAGCAGCCGGGGGGACTCGAACACCGGGGAGCTGTTTTTT	CASSRGDSNTGELFF
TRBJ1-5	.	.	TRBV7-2	TGTGCCAGCAGCTTCACAGGCACCCGGCCCCAGCATTTT	CASSFTGTRPQHF
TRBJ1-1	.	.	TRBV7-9	TGTGCCAGCAGCTTAGCCAGGGGCCTGAACACTGAAGCTTTCTTT	CASSLARGLNTEAFF
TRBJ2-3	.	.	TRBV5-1	TGCGCCAGCAGCTGGGGTCAGGGGGATACGCAGTATTTT	CASSWGQGDTQYF
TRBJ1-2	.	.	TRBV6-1	TGTGCCAGCAGTGAAGATCATTGGGACTACTATGGCTACACCTTC	CASSEDHWDYYGYTF
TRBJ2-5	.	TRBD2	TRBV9	TGTGCCAGCAGCTCGCGCGGGGGGTCGCTGGAGACCCAGTACTTC	CASSSRGGSLETQYF
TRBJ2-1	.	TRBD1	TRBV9	TGTGCCAGCAGCACCTCGGGACAGTTCTACAATGAGCAGTTCTTC	CASSTSGQFYNEQFF
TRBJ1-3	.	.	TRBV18	TGTGCCAGCTCACCATTGGGCAGGAACTCTGGAAACACCATATATTTT	CASSPLGRNSGNTIYF
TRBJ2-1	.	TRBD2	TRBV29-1	TGCAGCGTCCCTAAGGGAGGGGACGGTTACAATGAGCAGTTCTTC	CSVPKGGDGYNEQFF
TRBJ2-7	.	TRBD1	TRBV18	TGTGCCAGCTCACCCCAAAGGACAGGGCTCTACAACTACGAGCAGTACTTC	CASSPQRTGLYNYEQYF
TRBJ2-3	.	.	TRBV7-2	TGTGCCAGCAGCTTCGGGACACTCACAGATACGCAGTATTTT	CASSFGTLTDTQYF
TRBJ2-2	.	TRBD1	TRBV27	TGTGCCAGCAGTAATTTGGACAGGGGTGAGGCCACCGGGGAGCTGTTTTTT	CASSNLDRGEATGELFF
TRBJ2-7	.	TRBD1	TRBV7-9	TGTGCCAGCACCGTATGGACAGGGCAAATGAACTACGAGCAGTACTTC	CASTVWTGQMNYEQYF
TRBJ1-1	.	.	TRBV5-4	TGTGCCAGCAGTTGGGACTCCGGGAACACTGAAGCTTTCTTT	CASSWDSGNTEAFF
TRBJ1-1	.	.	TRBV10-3	TGTGCCATCAGTGTGGGAGGGTTCGGCACTGAAGCTTTCTTT	CAISVGGFGTEAFF
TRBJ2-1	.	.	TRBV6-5	TGTGCCAGCAACCGGGGGGCAGGGATGGATGAGCAGTTCTTC	CASNRGAGMDEQFF
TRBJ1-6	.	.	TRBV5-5	TGTGCCAGCAGCTTGGCAGGCGCGGGGGATTCACCCCTCCACTTT	CASSLAGAGDSPLHF
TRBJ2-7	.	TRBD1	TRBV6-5	TGTGCCAGCACCGAACTGGGACAGGCTTCATACGAGCAGTACTTC	CASTELGQASYEQYF
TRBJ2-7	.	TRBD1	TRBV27	TGTGCCAGCAGTCCGGGACAGGGACTCTACGAGCAGTACTTC	CASSPGQGLYEQYF
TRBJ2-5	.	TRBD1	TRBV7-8	TGTGCCAGCAGTGGGGGGACAGGGAGACAAGAGACCCAGTACTTC	CASSGGTGRQETQYF
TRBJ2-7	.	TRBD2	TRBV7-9	TGTGCCAGCAGCGACGGGACTAGCGGGGGACGTCACGTCTGGGAGCAGTACTTC	CASSDGTSGGRHVWEQYF
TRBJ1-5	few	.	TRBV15	TGTGCCACCAGCATGGACAGCAGCCAGCCCCAGCATTTT	CATSMDSSQPQHF
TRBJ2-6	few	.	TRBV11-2	TGTGCCAGCAGACCCACAGGACGGTCCTCTGGGGCCAACGTCCTGACTTTC	CASRPTGRSSGANVLTF
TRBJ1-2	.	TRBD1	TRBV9	TGTGCCAGCAGCGTAGAGGAGGGGGCGCAGGGCTACACCTTC	CASSVEEGAQGYTF
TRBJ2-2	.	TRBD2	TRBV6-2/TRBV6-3	TGTGCCAGCAGTTACCGAGCGGGGGGACCACCGAACACCGGGGAGCTGTTTTTT	CASSYRAGGPPNTGELFF
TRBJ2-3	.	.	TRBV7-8	TGTGCCAGCAGCTTAGATAACAGGGCGGATACGCAGTATTTT	CASSLDNRADTQYF
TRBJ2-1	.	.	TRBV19	TGTGCCAGTAGTATTCGGCTGGGAAGGGGGTTTGAAGAAAATGAGCAGTTCTTC	CASSIRLGRGFEENEQFF
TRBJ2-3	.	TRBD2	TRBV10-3	TGTGCCATCAGTGTAGTAGCGGGGGGGCCGTCAGATACGCAGTATTTT	CAISVVAGGPSDTQYF